This record concerns one T cell receptor (beta chain) sequence. Germline V gene lookup returns CDR1 SNHLY and CDR2 FYNNEI. Trimming cost V 6 bases and J 7 bases; bases outside gene matches: 5. The CDR3 consists of 14 residues. The data stem from a study of blood T cell repertoires in COVID-19. Only in-frame clones appear in the TCRdb table, and some are missing; sequencing was by immunoSEQ multiplex PCR. The sample shows more than 95,000 clones, 70% to 90% of them seen only once. The TCR was taken from a woman aged 80 or older with acute or convalescent COVID-19. The chain carries TRBV2 and TRBJ1-6, with 8 bases fitting TRBD1. Sample: peripheral blood. Here the CDR3 DNA reads TGTGCCAGCAGCTCCGGACAGGGAAATTCACCCCTCCACTTT. It translates to CASSSGQGNSPLHF.